This T cell receptor beta chain is drawn from a study of blood T cell repertoires in COVID-19. The wider study: In each case, the material was cDNA or gDNA derived from T cells, B-cell-depleted T cells, or PBMCs.

Per the study methods: The authors estimated nucleated cell counts from reference gene primer amplification. Clones were sequenced by immunoSEQ multiplex PCR, and TCRdb holds only the in-frame ones, with some missing. V and J calls and clone size are given by that table; D and trimming were obtained from the DNA. The sample holds roughly 110,000 clones, 70% to 80% seen once. Trimming left V 4 bases short and J 4 bases short, with 17 bases between. From germline, CDR1 is SGHRS and CDR2 YFSETQ. The CDR3 contains 15 residues. The V and J genes are TRBV5-1 and TRBJ2-5, with a weak D call TRBD1 (6 bases). The source material was peripheral blood. This receptor was identified in a human donor with acute or convalescent COVID-19. The donor label of this sample is uncertain. CDR3 loop: CASSPGRTVPETQYF. As DNA, the CDR3 is TGCGCCAGCAGCCCTGGCCGGACAGTTCCAGAGACCCAGTACTTC.